This T cell receptor beta chain was recovered during a study of blood T cell repertoires in COVID-19. Overall study context: There were acute and convalescent COVID-19 samples, and they came from the United States, Italy and Spain. Sources were T cells, B-cell-depleted T cells, or PBMCs; the material itself was cDNA or gDNA.

Authors' methods: For nucleated cells, counts were estimated from reference gene primer amplification. Data came from immunoSEQ multiplex PCR; TCRdb stores just in-frame clones and leaves some out. Clone size and the V and J calls come from that table; the DNA yielded D and trimming. The table includes about 100,000 clones, about nine tenths detected once. This clone was recorded a few times. It was during active infection that Seattle patients were enrolled and then longitudinally followed. Germline values: CDR1 SGHNT, CDR2 YYREEE (reference sequence). With 2 bases clipped from V and 8 bases from J, the junction kept 12 bases outside the gene matches. This CDR3 contains 16 residues.

V is TRBV5-4 and J is TRBJ2-1, with 8 bases aligning to TRBD2. This receptor was taken from a man between 18 and 29 years old with COVID-19, enrolled during active disease. The sequencing input was peripheral blood. CDR3 DNA sequence: TGTGCCAGCAGCTTAGGACTAGCTTCCTTGTCGGATGAGCAGTTCTTC. Translating it yields CASSLGLASLSDEQFF.